This note documents a single T cell receptor (beta chain) sequence. Primers for the PCR totalled 60 Vbeta and 13 Jbeta. The method was immunoSEQ multiplex PCR; TCRdb's version includes in-frame clones alone and lacks a portion of them. The table includes 250,000 or so clones, 80% to 95% detected once. This CDR3 comprises 18 residues. Trimming cost V 1 base and J 9 bases; bases outside gene matches: 15. Germline CDR1 MGHRA, CDR2 YSYEKL. The record originates from a study of cytomegalovirus exposure and HLA in healthy donors. There were likely unrecorded immune exposures, though donors were nominally healthy when sampled.

Sequences were obtained from PBMCs. The chain is built from TRBV4-1 and TRBJ2-1; 10 bases align to TRBD2. The TCR originated in a girl aged 2-10 years in good health and CMV-seronegative. This CDR3 reads CASSQGTSAGGSHGEQFF. The DNA of the CDR3 is TGCGCCAGCAGCCAAGGGACGTCAGCGGGAGGGTCCCACGGTGAGCAGTTCTTC.